The next 20 T cell receptor beta chains were all read from a single sample in a study of T cell responses to AZD1222 COVID-19 vaccine. The protocol was immunoSEQ multiplex PCR, while the TCRdb copy is restricted to in-frame clones and leaves out a portion. The sample includes some 170,000 clones, 88% of them seen just once. Specimen: peripheral blood, collected 28 days after the second AZD1222 dose. These receptors originate from an adult who received the AZD1222 COVID-19 vaccine.

The chain uses TRBV5-1 and TRBJ2-7; tentative D call: TRBD1 (5 bases). Trimming left V 0 bases short and J 5 bases short, with 15 bases between. CDR3 length: 15 residues. Germline V gives CDR1 SGHRS, CDR2 YFSETQ. This chain's CDR3 is CASSLAQGRLDEQYF. The DNA of the CDR3 is TGCGCCAGCAGCTTGGCTCAGGGAAGACTGGACGAGCAGTACTTC.

This chain connects TRBV6-2 or TRBV6-3 to TRBJ1-1; D not resolved. The CDR3 runs to 14 residues. CDR1 and CDR2 from the germline V gene are MNHEY and SVGEGT. Trimming removed 4 bases at V and 1 base at J, with 10 bases between. The CDR3 protein is CASSLLQTNTEAFF. In DNA, the CDR3 is TGTGCCAGCAGTTTATTACAGACGAACACTGAAGCTTTCTTT.

The chain carries TRBV19 and TRBJ1-2; D possibly corresponds to TRBD1 (6 bases). Trimming took 3 bases from V and 8 from J, leaving 19 bases between them. CDR1 and CDR2 (germline): LNHDA, SQIVND (reference sequence). CDR3 size: 15 residues. Here the CDR3 reads CASSIGGRGFLGYTF. CDR3 nucleotide sequence: TGTGCCAGTAGTATTGGGGGCAGGGGTTTTTTGGGCTACACCTTC.

The gene calls are TRBV19 and TRBJ2-2; unclear D gene. The CDR3 consists of 14 residues. Per germline, CDR1 LNHDA and CDR2 SQIVND (reference sequence). Trimming took off 8 bases at V and 2 bases at J, with 12 bases between the two ends. This CDR3 reads CASRRTTNTGELFF. The CDR3 nucleotides are TGTGCCAGTCGCAGGACCACCAACACCGGGGAGCTGTTTTTT.

The chain combines TRBV27 with TRBJ2-7; no definite D call. From germline, CDR1 is MNHEY and CDR2 SMNVEV (reference sequence). The CDR3 loop spans 14 amino acids. V lost 4 bases and J 0 bases, leaving 10 bases between the germline ends. The CDR3 region is CASSYSRSSYEQYF. Here the CDR3 DNA reads TGTGCCAGCAGTTATTCCAGGAGCTCCTACGAGCAGTACTTC.

V is TRBV5-6 and J is TRBJ2-2; D is ambiguous. CDR3 length equals 16 residues. Germline V gene lookup returns CDR1 SGHDT and CDR2 YYEEEE. Trimming pared 1 base from V and 4 bases from J, leaving 14 bases between. The CDR3 spells CASSLNGSPITGELFF. CDR3 coding DNA: TGTGCCAGCAGCTTGAACGGATCTCCGATCACCGGGGAGCTGTTTTTT.

The rearrangement uses TRBV30 and TRBJ1-2, with a possible D match to TRBD1 (6 bases). The CDR3 loop spans 14 amino acids. The V end was cut by 1 base, the J end by 4 bases, with 13 bases between. Germline-derived CDR1 and CDR2 are GTSNPN and SVGIG (reference sequence). The CDR3 region is CAWSGSGHTYGYTF. The CDR3 nucleotides are TGTGCCTGGAGTGGATCGGGACACACCTATGGCTACACCTTC.

The chain uses TRBV6-1 and TRBJ1-6; D possibly corresponds to TRBD1 (5 bases). V lost 1 base, J lost 4 bases, and 8 bases lay in between. The CDR3 is 15 amino acids. Germline V gene sequence: CDR1 MNHNS, CDR2 SASEGT. This CDR3 is CASSEGQLYNSPLHF. CDR3 bases: TGTGCCAGCAGTGAAGGACAGCTTTATAATTCACCCCTCCACTTT.

J is TRBJ1-1 and V is TRBV4-1, with unresolved D. The germline V and J ends were trimmed by 4 bases and 8 bases, with 14 bases remaining between them. The CDR3 spans 13 residues. Germline V gene lookup returns CDR1 MGHRA and CDR2 YSYEKL. CDR3 coding DNA: TGCGCCAGCAGCCTCCCTATTGTGGGGGAAGCTTTCTTT. Translated, it gives CASSLPIVGEAFF.

In this sample, this clone turned up once. The V gene is TRBV27, the J gene TRBJ1-4, with D unresolved. Germline CDR1 is MNHEY and CDR2 is SMNVEV (reference sequence). The germline V and J ends were trimmed by 7 bases and 7 bases, with 13 bases remaining between them. The CDR3 totals 13 residues. This chain's CDR3 is CASNGRRIEKLFF. The CDR3 DNA follows: TGTGCCAGCAACGGCAGGCGAATTGAAAAACTGTTTTTT.

V usage is TRBV6-5 and J usage is TRBJ1-6; D is perhaps TRBD1 (6 bases). This CDR3 spans 15 amino acids. V lost 1 base to trimming and J lost 7 bases, with 11 bases between them. Germline V gene lookup returns CDR1 MNHEY and CDR2 SVGAGI. The CDR3 region is CASSYLTGRNSPLHF. CDR3 bases: TGTGCCAGCAGTTACTTAACAGGGCGAAATTCACCCCTCCACTTT.

The V call is TRBV3-1 (or the pseudogene TRBV3-2), the J call TRBJ2-4; 8 bases are a match to TRBD2. Looked up from germline, CDR1 is LGHDT and CDR2 is YNNKEL (reference sequence). V shed 4 bases and J 3 bases; nucleotides not matched to a gene: 2. The CDR3 consists of 14 residues. CDR3 bases: TGTGCCAGCAGCCGGGGGACTAGCAAAAACATTCAGTACTTC. Its protein is CASSRGTSKNIQYF.

Only a few counts were recorded for this clone. The chain uses TRBV6-5 and TRBJ1-2; tentatively, D is TRBD1 (6 bases). The CDR3 has 14 amino acids. From germline, CDR1 is MNHEY and CDR2 SVGAGI. Between the trimmed V and J ends, which lost 2 bases and 2 bases, there was a span of 9 bases. CDR3 in DNA: TGTGCCAGCAGTTACGGGGGCGCCAACTATGGCTACACCTTC. Its translation is CASSYGGANYGYTF.

The chain carries TRBV2 and TRBJ2-7, with D maybe TRBD1 (6 bases). The V gene lost 7 bases and the J gene lost 5 bases, with 15 bases spanning the gap. Germline assignment: CDR1 SNHLY and CDR2 FYNNEI. The CDR3 has 13 amino acids. The CDR3 nucleotides read TGTGCCAGCACCTCGACAGGAGTTCACGAGCAGTACTTC. Its protein is CASTSTGVHEQYF. Based on the CDR3 plus reference TRBV2 and TRBJ2-7, the full variable domain is EPEVTQTPSHQVTQMGQEVILRCVPISNHLYFYWYRQILGQKVEFLVSFYNNEISEKSEIFDDQFSVERPDGSNFTLKIRSTKLEDSAMYFCASTSTGVHEQYFGPGTRLTVT.

The V call is TRBV2, the J call TRBJ2-7; the D is unclear. The J call is doubtful: the DNA matches TRBJ2-1 better. This CDR3 comprises 14 residues. Per the germline V gene, CDR1 is SNHLY and CDR2 is FYNNEI. As DNA, the CDR3 is TGTGCCAGCAGTGAACTTTCGCCAGGCGATGAGCAGTTCTTC. It is translated as CASSELSPGDEQFF.

This clone has only one observation. The J gene is TRBJ1-3, the V gene TRBV5-1; 7 nucleotides agree with TRBD1. V lost 7 bases, J lost 3 bases, and 10 bases stayed unmatched. From germline, CDR1 is SGHRS and CDR2 YFSETQ. The CDR3 length is 15 residues. The CDR3 DNA is TGCGCCAGCGGAGAACAGGGGTACATTGGAAACACCATATATTTT. It yields the protein CASGEQGYIGNTIYF.

The J gene is TRBJ1-5, the V gene TRBV15; 9 bases fit TRBD1. Germline lookup yields CDR1 LNHNV and CDR2 YYDKDF (reference sequence). Losses at the gene ends were 4 bases for V and 7 bases for J; bases not matched to a gene: 8. This CDR3 spans 15 amino acids. The CDR3 loop is CATSKNGQGRQPQHF. DNA of the CDR3: TGTGCCACCAGCAAGAACGGACAGGGGAGGCAGCCCCAGCATTTT.

This clone turned up a few times. The chain has TRBV18 and TRBJ1-2; 9 bases fit TRBD1. This CDR3 comprises 15 residues. Germline lookup yields CDR1 KGHSH and CDR2 LQKENI. V shed 3 bases and J 4 bases; nucleotides not matched to a gene: 6. CDR3 DNA: TGTGCCAGCTCACCGCAACCGGGACAGGGCTATGGCTACACCTTC. Its translation is CASSPQPGQGYGYTF.

This clone was detected only a few times. The rearrangement links TRBV6-1 to TRBJ2-2; D is unresolved. Trimming cost V 6 bases and J 7 bases, with 9 bases left between them. The germline V gene encodes CDR1 MNHNS and CDR2 SASEGT. This CDR3 is built from 12 residues. The CDR3 is CASRTPDGELFF. DNA for the CDR3: TGTGCCAGCAGAACTCCCGACGGGGAGCTGTTTTTT.

This clone showed up just once. This sequence joins TRBV4-2 and TRBJ2-3; TRBD1 might be the D (6 bases). Germline loops: CDR1 LGHNA, CDR2 YNFKEQ. This CDR3 is built from 15 residues. Between the trimmed V and J ends, which lost 4 bases and 6 bases, there was a span of 17 bases. As DNA, the CDR3 is TGTGCCAGCAGCCCGCTAACAGGGCGGACCGATACGCAGTATTTT. This gives the protein CASSPLTGRTDTQYF.